This T cell receptor beta chain was sequenced during a study of control samples from healthy donors and cancer patients. The CDR3 has 12 amino acids. Germline values: CDR1 SQVTM, CDR2 ANQGSEA. The V gene lost 6 bases and the J gene lost 6 bases, with 12 bases spanning the gap. Using immunoSEQ multiplex PCR, the repertoire was profiled, and TCRdb retains in-frame clones only, with some absent. The sample has about 140,000 clones, about 89% seen once. The source of this sequence is a man between 18 and 35 years old in good health. The sequencing sample was made of blood. The chain is built from TRBV29-1 and TRBJ2-1; unclear D gene. CDR3 protein: CSVRPTSNEQFF. CDR3 nucleotides: TGCAGCGTGCGGCCCACTTCCAATGAGCAGTTCTTC.